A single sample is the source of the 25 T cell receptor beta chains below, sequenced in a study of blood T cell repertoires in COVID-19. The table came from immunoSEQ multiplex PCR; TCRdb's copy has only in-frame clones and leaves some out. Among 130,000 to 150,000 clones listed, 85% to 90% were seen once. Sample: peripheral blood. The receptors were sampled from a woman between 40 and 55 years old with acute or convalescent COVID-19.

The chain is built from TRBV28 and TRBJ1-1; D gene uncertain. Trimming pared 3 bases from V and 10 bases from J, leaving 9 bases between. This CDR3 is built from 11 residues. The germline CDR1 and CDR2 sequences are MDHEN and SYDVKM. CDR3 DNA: TGTGCCAGCAGTTTGAGATCTGGAGCTTTCTTT. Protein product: CASSLRSGAFF.

The CDR3 loop is CASSFDRYSYEQYF. In DNA, the CDR3 is TGTGCCAGCAGCTTTGACAGATACTCCTACGAGCAGTACTTC. J is TRBJ2-7 and V is TRBV5-5; weak D call: TRBD1 (5 bases). There are 14 residues in the CDR3. V lost 2 bases, J lost 0 bases, and 9 bases lay in between. CDR1 is SGHKS, CDR2 YYEKEE, per germline (reference sequence).

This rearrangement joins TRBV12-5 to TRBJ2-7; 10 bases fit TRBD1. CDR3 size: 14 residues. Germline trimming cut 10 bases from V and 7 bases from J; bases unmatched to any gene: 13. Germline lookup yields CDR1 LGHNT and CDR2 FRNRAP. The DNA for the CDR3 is TGTGCTATAAACGTGGGACAGGGGATAGAGGAGCAGTACTTC. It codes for CAINVGQGIEEQYF. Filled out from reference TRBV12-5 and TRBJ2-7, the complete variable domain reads DARVTQTPRHKVTEMGQEVTMRCQPILGHNTVFWYRQTMMQGLELLAYFRNRAPLDDSGMPKDRFSAEMPDATLATLKIQPSEPRDSAVYFCAINVGQGIEEQYFGPGTRLTVT.

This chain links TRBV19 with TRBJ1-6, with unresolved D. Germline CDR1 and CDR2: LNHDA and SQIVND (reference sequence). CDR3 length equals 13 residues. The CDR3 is CGSSGSYNSPLHF. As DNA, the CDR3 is TGTGGGTCCTCAGGCTCCTATAATTCACCCCTCCACTTT.

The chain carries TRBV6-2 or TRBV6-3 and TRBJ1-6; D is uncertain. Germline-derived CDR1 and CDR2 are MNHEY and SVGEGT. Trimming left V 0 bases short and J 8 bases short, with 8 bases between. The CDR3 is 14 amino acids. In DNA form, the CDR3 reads TGTGCCAGCAGTTACTCGGAGGACCATTCACCCCTCCACTTT. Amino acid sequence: CASSYSEDHSPLHF.

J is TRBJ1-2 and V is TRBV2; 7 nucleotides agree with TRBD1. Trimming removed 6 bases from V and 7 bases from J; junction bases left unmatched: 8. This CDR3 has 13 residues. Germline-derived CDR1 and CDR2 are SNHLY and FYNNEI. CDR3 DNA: TGTGCCAGCAGGTCGAGGGGGCCGGGTGGCTACACCTTC. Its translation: CASRSRGPGGYTF.

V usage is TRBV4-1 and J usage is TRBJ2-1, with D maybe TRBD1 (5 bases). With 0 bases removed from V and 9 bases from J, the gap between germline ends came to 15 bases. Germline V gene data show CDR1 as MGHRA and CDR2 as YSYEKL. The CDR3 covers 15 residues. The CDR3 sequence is CASSQEGPKATEQFF. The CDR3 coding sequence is TGCGCCAGCAGCCAAGAGGGGCCAAAGGCCACTGAGCAGTTCTTC.

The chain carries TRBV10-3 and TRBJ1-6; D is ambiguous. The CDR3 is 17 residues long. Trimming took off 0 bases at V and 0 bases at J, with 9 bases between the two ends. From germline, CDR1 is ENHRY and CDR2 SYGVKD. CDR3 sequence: CAISESWAGSYNSPLHF. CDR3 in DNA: TGTGCCATCAGTGAGTCGTGGGCAGGCTCCTATAATTCACCCCTCCACTTT.

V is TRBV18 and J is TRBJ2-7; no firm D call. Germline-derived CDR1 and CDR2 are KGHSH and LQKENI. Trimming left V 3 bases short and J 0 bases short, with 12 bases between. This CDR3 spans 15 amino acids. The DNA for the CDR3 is TGTGCCAGCTCACCTGGAGACGGGTCCTCCTACGAGCAGTACTTC. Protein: CASSPGDGSSYEQYF.

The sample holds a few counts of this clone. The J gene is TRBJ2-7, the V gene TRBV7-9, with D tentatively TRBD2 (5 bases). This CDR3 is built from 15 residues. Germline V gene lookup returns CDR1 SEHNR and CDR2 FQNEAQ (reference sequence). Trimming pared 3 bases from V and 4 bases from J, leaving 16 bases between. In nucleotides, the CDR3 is TGTGCCAGCAGCTTGTTGGCAGGCGAGGGATACGAGCAGTACTTC. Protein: CASSLLAGEGYEQYF.

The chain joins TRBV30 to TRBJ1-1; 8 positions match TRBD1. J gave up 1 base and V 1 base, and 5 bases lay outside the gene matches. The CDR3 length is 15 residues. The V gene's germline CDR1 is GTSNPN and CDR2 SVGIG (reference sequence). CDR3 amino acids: CAWSGRGLGNTEAFF. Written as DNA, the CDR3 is TGTGCCTGGAGTGGCAGGGGGCTAGGGAACACTGAAGCTTTCTTT.

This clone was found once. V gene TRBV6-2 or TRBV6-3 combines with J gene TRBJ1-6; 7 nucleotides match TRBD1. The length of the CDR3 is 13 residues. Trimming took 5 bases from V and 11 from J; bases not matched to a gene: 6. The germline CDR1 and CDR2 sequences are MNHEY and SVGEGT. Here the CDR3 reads CASSTAGQPPLHF. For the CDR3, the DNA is TGTGCCAGCAGTACTGCGGGACAGCCACCCCTCCACTTT.

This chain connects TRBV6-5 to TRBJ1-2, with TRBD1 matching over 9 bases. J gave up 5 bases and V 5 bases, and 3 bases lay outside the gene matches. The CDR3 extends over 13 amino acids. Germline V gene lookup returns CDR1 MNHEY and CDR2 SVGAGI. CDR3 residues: CASSTGTGYGYTF. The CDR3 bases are TGTGCCAGCAGTACCGGGACAGGGTATGGCTACACCTTC.

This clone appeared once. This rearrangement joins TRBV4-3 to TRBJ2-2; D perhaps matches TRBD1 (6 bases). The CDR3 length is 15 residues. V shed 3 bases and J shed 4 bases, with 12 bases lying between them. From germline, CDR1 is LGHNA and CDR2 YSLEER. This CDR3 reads CASSHDGQSTGELFF. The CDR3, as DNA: TGCGCCAGCAGCCACGACGGACAGTCCACCGGGGAGCTGTTTTTT.

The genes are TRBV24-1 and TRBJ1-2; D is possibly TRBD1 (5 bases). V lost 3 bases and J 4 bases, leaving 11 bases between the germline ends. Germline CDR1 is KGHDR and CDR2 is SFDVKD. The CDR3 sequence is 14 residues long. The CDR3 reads CATSDPSTVYGYTF. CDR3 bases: TGTGCCACCAGTGATCCCTCGACAGTCTATGGCTACACCTTC.

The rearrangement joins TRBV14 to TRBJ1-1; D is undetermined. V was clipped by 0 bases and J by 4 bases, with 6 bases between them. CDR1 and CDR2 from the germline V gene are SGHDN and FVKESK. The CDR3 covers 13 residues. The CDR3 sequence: CASSQDWPTEAFF. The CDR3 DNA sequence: TGTGCCAGCAGCCAAGATTGGCCCACTGAAGCTTTCTTT. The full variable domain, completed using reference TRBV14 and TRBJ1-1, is EAGVTQFPSHSVIEKGQTVTLRCDPISGHDNLYWYRRVMGKEIKFLLHFVKESKQDESGMPNNRFLAERTGGTYSTLKVQPAELEDSGVYFCASSQDWPTEAFFGQGTRLTVV.

CDR3 sequence reads: CASSLARQGIGEQFF. The CDR3 DNA follows: TGTGCCAGCAGCTTAGCGAGGCAGGGGATTGGTGAGCAGTTCTTC. V usage is TRBV7-6 and J usage is TRBJ2-1; D perhaps matches TRBD1 (6 bases). The germline V gene has CDR1 SGHVS and CDR2 FNYEAQ. The CDR3 spans 15 residues. V was clipped by 0 bases and J by 9 bases, with 15 bases between them. Combining the CDR3 with reference TRBV7-6 and TRBJ2-1 gives the whole variable domain GAGVSQSPRYKVTKRGQDVALRCDPISGHVSLYWYRQALGQGPEFLTYFNYEAQQDKSGLPNDRFSAERPEGSISTLTIQRTEQRDSAMYRCASSLARQGIGEQFFGPGTRLTVL.

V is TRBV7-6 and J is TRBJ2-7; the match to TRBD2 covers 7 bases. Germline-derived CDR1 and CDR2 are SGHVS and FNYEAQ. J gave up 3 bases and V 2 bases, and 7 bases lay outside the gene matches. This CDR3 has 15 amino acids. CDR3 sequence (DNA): TGTGCCAGCAGCTTAATATTGGCTAGCGGCTACGAGCAGTACTTC. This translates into CASSLILASGYEQYF.

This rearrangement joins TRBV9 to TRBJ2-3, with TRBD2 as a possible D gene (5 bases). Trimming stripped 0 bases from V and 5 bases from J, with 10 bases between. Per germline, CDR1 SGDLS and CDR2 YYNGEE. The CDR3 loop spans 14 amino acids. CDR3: CASSVEGDLDTQYF. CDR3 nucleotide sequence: TGTGCCAGCAGCGTAGAGGGAGACTTAGATACGCAGTATTTT.

The CDR3 is CASSQGGGTSPLHF. In DNA, the CDR3 is TGTGCCAGCAGCCAGGGAGGGGGGACCTCACCCCTCCACTTT. The chain uses TRBV3-1 (or the pseudogene TRBV3-2) and TRBJ1-6, with D possibly being TRBD1 (6 bases). Germline CDR1 reads LGHDT; CDR2 reads YNNKEL (reference sequence). The CDR3 contains 14 residues. Trimming took off 3 bases at V and 10 bases at J, with 13 bases between the two ends.

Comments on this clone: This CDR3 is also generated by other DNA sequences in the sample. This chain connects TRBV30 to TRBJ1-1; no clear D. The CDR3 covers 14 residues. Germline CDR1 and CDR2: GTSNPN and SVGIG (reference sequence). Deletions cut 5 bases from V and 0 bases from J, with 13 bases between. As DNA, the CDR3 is TGTGCCTGGGGTACCGGAGGGCTGAACACTGAAGCTTTCTTT. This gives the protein CAWGTGGLNTEAFF.

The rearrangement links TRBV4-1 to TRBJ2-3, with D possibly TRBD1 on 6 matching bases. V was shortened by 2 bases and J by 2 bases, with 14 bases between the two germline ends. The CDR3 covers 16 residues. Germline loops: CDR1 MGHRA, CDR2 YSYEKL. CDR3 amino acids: CASSQKTGPLTDTQYF. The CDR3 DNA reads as TGCGCCAGCAGCCAAAAGACAGGACCCCTCACAGATACGCAGTATTTT.

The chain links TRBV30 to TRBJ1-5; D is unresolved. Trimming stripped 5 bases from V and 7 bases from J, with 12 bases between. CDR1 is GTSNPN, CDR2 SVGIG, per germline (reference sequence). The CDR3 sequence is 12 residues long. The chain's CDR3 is CAWGPGNQPQHF. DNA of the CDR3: TGTGCCTGGGGACCGGGGAACCAGCCCCAGCATTTT. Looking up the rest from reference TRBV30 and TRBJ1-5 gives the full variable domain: SQTIHQWPATLVQPVGSPLSLECTVEGTSNPNLYWYRQAAGRGLQLLFYSVGIGQISSEVPQNLSASRPQDRQFILSSKKLLLSDSGFYLCAWGPGNQPQHFGDGTRLSIL.

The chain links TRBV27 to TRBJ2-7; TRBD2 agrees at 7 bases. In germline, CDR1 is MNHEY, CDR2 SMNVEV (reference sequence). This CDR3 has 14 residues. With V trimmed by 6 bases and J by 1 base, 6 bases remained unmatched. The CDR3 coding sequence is TGTGCCAGCAGCTTCCGGGAGGTTTCCTACGAGCAGTACTTC. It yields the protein CASSFREVSYEQYF.

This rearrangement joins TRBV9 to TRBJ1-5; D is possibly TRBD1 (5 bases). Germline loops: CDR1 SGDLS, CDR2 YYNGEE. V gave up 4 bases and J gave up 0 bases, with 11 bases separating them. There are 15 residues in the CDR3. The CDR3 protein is CASSLGGDSNQPQHF. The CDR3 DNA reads TGTGCCAGCAGCCTGGGAGGGGATAGCAATCAGCCCCAGCATTTT.